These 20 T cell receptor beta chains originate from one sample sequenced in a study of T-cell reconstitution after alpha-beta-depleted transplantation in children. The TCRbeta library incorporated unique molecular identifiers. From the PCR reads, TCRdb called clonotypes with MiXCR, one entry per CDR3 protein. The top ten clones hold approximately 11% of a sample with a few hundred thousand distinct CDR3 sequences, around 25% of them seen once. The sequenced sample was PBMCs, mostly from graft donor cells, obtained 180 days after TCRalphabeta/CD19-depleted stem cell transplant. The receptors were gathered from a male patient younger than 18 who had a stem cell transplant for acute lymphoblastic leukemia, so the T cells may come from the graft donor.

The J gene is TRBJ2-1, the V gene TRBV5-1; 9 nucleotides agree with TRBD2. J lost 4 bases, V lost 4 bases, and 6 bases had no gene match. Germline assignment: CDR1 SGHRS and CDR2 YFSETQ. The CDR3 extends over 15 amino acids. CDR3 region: CASSLLAGLYNEQFF. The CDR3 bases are TGCGCCAGCAGCCTGCTAGCGGGACTGTACAATGAGCAGTTCTTC.

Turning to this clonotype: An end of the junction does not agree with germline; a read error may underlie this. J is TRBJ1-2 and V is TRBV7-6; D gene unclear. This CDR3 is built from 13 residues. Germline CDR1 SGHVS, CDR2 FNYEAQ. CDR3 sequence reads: CASSWAPGDGYTF. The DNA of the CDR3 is TGTGCCAGCAGCTGGGCCCCCGGCGATGGATACACCTTC. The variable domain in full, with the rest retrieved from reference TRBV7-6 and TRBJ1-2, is GAGVSQSPRYKVTKRGQDVALRCDPISGHVSLYWYRQALGQGPEFLTYFNYEAQQDKSGLPNDRFSAERPEGSISTLTIQRTEQRDSAMYRCASSWAPGDGYTFGSGTRLTVV.

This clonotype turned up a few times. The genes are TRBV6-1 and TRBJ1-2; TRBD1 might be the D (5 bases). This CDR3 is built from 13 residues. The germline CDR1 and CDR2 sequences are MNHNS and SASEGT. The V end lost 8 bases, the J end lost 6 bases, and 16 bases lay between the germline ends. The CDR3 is CASCLSGGDGYTF. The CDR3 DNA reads TGTGCCAGCTGCCTCAGTGGAGGGGATGGCTACACCTTC.

This chain's CDR3 is CASSLNLAVKWGRHEQYF. The CDR3 coding sequence is TGCGCCAGCAGCTTGAATTTGGCGGTCAAATGGGGTCGCCACGAGCAGTACTTC. This chain joins TRBV5-1 and TRBJ2-7; D uncertain. Germline V lookup: CDR1 SGHRS, CDR2 YFSETQ. Trimming left V 1 base short and J 5 bases short, with 25 bases between. The CDR3 is 18 amino acids.

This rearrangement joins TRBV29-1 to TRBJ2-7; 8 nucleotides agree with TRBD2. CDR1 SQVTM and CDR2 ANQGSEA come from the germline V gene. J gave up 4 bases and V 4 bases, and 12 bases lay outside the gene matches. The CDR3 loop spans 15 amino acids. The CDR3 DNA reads TGCAGCGTTGTAGCGGGACCTCTTTCTAGGTACGAGCAGTACTTC. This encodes CSVVAGPLSRYEQYF.

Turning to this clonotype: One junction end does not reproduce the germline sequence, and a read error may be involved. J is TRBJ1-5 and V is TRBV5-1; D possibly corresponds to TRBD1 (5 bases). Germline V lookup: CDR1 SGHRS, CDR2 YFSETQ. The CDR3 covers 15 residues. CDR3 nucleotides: TGCGCCAGCAGATTGGACATGGCTGGCAATCAGCCCCAGCATTTT. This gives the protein CASRLDMAGNQPQHF.

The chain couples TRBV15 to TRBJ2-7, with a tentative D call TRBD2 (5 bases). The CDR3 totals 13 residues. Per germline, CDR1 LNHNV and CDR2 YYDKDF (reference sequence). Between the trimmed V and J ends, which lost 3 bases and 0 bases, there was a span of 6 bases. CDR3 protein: CATSRTTSYEQYF. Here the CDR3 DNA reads TGTGCCACCAGCAGGACTACCTCCTACGAGCAGTACTTC.

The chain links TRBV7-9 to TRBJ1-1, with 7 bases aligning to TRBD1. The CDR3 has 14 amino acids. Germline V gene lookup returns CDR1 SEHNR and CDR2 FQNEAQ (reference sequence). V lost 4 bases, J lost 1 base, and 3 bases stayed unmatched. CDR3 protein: CASSWGQTNTEAFF. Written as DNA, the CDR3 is TGTGCCAGCAGCTGGGGACAGACGAACACTGAAGCTTTCTTT.

The chain's CDR3 is CASSPDSRNQPQHF. The CDR3 DNA follows: TGCGCCAGCAGCCCCGACAGCCGCAATCAGCCCCAGCATTTT. The chain employs TRBV5-1 and TRBJ1-5, with D possibly being TRBD1 (5 bases). V was pared by 4 bases and J by 2 bases, with 10 bases between. The CDR3 has 14 residues. CDR1 is SGHRS, CDR2 YFSETQ, per germline.

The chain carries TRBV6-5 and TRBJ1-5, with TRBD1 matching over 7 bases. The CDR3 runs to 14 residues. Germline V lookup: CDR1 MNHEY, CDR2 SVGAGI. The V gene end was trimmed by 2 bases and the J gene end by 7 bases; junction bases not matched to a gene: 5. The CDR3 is CASSYEGARQPQHF. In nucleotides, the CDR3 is TGTGCCAGCAGTTACGAGGGGGCGAGGCAGCCCCAGCATTTT.

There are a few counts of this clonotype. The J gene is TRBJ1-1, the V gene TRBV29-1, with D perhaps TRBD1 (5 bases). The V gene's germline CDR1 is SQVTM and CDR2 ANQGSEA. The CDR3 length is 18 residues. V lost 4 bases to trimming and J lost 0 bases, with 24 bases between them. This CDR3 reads CSVVAGRQYVTLNTEAFF. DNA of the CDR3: TGCAGCGTTGTGGCGGGTAGACAGTACGTTACCCTGAACACTGAAGCTTTCTTT.

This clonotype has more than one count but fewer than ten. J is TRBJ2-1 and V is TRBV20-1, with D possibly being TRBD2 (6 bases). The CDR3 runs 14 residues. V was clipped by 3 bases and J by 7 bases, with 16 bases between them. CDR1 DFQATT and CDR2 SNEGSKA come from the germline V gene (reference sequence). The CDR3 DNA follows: TGCAGTGCTAGTTGGGGGAGGAGCAGGAATGAGCAGTTCTTC. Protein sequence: CSASWGRSRNEQFF.

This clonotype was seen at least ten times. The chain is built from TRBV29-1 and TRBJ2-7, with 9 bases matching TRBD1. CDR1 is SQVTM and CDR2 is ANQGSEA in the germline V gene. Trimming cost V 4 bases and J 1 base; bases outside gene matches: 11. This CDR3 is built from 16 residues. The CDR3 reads CSVVSGQGFRSYEQYF. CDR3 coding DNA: TGCAGCGTTGTTTCGGGACAGGGTTTTAGGTCCTACGAGCAGTACTTC.

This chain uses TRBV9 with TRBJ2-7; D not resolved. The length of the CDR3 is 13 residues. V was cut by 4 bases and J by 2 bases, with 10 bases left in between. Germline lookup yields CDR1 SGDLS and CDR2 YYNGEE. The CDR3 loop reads CASSLSNTYEQYF. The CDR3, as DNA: TGTGCCAGCAGCCTCTCGAACACCTACGAGCAGTACTTC.

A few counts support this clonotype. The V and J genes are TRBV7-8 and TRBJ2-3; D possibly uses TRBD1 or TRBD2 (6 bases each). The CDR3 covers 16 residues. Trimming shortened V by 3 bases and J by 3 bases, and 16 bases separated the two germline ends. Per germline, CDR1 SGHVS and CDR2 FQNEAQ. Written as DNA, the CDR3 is TGTGCCAGCAGCTTCATGTTTCGGGGGCCAACAGATACGCAGTATTTT. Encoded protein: CASSFMFRGPTDTQYF.

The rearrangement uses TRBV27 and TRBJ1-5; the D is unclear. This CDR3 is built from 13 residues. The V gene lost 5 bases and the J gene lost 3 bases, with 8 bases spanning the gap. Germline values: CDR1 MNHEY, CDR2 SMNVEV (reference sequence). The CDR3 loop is CASSLEANQPQHF. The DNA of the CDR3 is TGTGCCAGCAGTCTGGAGGCCAATCAGCCCCAGCATTTT.

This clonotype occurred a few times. The CDR3, as DNA: TGTGCCAGTAGAAAGGTCAGATACACCGGGGAGCTGTTTTTT. The encoded protein is CASRKVRYTGELFF. The J gene is TRBJ2-2, the V gene TRBV12-3 or TRBV12-4; unclear D gene. CDR3 length: 14 residues. V was clipped by 9 bases and J by 3 bases, with 14 bases between them.

In DNA, the CDR3 is TGCTCAGCGTTAGTATGGGGAGGAGAGCAGTACTTC. Encoded protein: CSALVWGGEQYF. The chain couples TRBV29-1 to TRBJ2-7; maybe TRBD2 (6 bases). CDR1 is SQVTM and CDR2 is ANQGSEA in the germline V gene. There are 12 residues in the CDR3.

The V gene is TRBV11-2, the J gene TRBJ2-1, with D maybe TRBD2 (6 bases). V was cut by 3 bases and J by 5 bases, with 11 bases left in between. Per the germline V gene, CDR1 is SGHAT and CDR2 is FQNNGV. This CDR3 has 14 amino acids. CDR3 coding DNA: TGTGCCAGCAGCTTGGTAGCGGAGCACAATGAGCAGTTCTTC. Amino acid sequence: CASSLVAEHNEQFF.

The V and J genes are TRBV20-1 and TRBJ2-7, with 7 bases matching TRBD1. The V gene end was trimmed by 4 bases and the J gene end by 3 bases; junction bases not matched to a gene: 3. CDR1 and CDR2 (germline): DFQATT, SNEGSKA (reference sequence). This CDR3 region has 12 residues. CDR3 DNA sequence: TGCAGTGCTACGGGACAGTTCTACGAGCAGTACTTC. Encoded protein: CSATGQFYEQYF.